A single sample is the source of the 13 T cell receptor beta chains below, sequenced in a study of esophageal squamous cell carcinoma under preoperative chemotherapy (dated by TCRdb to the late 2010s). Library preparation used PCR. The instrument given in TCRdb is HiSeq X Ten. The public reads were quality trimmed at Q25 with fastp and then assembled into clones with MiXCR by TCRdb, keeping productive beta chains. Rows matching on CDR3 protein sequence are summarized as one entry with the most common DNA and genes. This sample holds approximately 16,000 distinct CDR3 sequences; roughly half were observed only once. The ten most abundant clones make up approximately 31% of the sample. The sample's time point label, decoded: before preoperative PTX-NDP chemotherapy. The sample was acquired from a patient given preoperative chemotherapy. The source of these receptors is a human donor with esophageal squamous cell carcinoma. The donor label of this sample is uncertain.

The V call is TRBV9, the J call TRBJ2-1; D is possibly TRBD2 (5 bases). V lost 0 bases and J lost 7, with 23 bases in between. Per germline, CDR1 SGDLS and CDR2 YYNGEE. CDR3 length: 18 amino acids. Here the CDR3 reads CASSVEASFWSLRNEQFF. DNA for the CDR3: TGTGCCAGCAGCGTAGAAGCTAGCTTCTGGTCTCTCAGGAATGAGCAGTTCTTC.

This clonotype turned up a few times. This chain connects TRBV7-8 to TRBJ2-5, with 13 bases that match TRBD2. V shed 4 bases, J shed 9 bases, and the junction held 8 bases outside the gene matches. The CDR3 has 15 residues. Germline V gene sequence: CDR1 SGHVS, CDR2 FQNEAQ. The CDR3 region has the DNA TGTGCCAGCAGCTACTCCGGGACTAGCGGGACCCCCCAGTACTTC. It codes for CASSYSGTSGTPQYF.

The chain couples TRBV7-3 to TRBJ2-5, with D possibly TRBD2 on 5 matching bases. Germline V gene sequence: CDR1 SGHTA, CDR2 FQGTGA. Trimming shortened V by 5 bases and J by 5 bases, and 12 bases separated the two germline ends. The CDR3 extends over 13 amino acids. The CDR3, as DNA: TGTGCCAGCAGCCCCGGAGGCAGCGAGACCCAGTACTTC. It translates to CASSPGGSETQYF.

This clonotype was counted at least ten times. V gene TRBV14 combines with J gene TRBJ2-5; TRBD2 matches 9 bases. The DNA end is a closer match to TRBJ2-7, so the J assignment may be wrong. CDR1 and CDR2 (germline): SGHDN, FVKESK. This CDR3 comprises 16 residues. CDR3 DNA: TGTGCCAGCAGCCAAGATCCGGGGCTAGCGGGGAACGAGCAGTACTTC. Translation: CASSQDPGLAGNEQYF.

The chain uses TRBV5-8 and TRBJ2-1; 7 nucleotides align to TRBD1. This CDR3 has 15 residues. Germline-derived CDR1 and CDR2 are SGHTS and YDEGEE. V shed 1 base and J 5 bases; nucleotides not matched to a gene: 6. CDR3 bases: TGTGCCAGCAGCTTGACAGGGGCATTGGACAATGAGCAGTTCTTC. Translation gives CASSLTGALDNEQFF.

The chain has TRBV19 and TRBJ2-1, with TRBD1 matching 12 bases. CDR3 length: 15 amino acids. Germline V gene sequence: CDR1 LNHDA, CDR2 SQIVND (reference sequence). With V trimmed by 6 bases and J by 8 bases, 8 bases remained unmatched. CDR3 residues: CASRPSGQGADEQFF. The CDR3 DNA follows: TGTGCCAGTAGACCGTCGGGACAGGGGGCCGATGAGCAGTTCTTC.

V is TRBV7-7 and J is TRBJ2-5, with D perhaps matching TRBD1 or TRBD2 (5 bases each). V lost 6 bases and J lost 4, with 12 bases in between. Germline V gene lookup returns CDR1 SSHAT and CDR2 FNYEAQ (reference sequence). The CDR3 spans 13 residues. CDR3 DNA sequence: TGTGCCAGCAGTCCGGGGCTGGGAGAGACCCAGTACTTC. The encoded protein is CASSPGLGETQYF.

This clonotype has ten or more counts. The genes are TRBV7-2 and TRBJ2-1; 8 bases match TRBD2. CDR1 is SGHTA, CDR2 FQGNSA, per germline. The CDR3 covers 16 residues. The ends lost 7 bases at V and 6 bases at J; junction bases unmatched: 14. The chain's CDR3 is CASTPPGLASSNEQFF. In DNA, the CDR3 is TGTGCCAGCACCCCCCCCGGACTAGCCTCTTCCAATGAGCAGTTCTTC.

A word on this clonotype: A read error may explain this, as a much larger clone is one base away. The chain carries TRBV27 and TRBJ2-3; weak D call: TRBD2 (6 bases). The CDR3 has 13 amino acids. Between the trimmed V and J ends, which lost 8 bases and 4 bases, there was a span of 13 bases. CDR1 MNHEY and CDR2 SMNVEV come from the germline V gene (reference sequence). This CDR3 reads CASGAWGADTQYF. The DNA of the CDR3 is TGTGCCAGCGGCGCTTGGGGGGCAGATACGCAGTATTTT.

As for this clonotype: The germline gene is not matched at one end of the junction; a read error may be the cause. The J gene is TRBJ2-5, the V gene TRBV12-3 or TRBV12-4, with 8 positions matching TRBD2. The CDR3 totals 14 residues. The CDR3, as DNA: TGTGCCGGCAGCGGGGGACGTGATGAAGATACGCAGTATTTC. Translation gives CAGSGGRDEDTQYF.

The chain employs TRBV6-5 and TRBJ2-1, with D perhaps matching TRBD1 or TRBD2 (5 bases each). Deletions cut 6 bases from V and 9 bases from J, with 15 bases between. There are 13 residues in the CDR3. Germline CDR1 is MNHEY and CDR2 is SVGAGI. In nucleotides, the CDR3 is TGTGCCAGCAGCTTATCCCGGGGCAGTGAGCAGTTCTTC. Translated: CASSLSRGSEQFF.

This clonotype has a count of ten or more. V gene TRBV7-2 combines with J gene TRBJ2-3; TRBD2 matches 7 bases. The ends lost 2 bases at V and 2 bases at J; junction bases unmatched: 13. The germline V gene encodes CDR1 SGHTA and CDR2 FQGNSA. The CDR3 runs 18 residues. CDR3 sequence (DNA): TGTGCCAGCAGCTTAACGTCGTGGCCCGGGACTACCACAGATACGCAGTATTTT. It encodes CASSLTSWPGTTTDTQYF. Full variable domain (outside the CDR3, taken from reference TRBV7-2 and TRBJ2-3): GAGVSQSPSNKVTEKGKDVELRCDPISGHTALYWYRQSLGQGLEFLIYFQGNSAPDKSGLPSDRFSAERTGGSVSTLTIQRTQQEDSAVYLCASSLTSWPGTTTDTQYFGPGTRLTVL.

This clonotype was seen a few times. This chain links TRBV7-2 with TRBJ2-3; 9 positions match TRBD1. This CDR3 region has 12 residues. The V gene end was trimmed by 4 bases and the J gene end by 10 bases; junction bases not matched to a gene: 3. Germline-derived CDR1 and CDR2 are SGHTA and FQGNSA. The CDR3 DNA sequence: TGTGCCAGCAGCTCACAGGGGGCACCGCAGTATTTT. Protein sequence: CASSSQGAPQYF.